This T cell receptor (beta chain) was retrieved from a study of T cells in Graves' hyperthyroidism and ophthalmopathy. The CDR3 spans 16 residues. CDR1 and CDR2 (germline): MNHEY, SMNVEV (reference sequence). V lost 5 bases, J lost 8 bases, and 15 bases stayed unmatched. Amplified TCR beta CDR3 regions came from RNA transcripts. Using the HTBI primer set, a first-round RT-PCR was run on the TCR CDR3. TCRdb processed the multiplex PCR reads anew with MiXCR; each CDR3 protein has one entry. The data contain around 420,000 distinct CDR3 sequences, around 16% of them singletons. In regard to this clonotype: A read error may be the cause here, since a much bigger clone is one base away.

Sequences were obtained from blood. The receptor's source is a young woman with Graves' hyperthyroidism. The rearrangement joins TRBV27 to TRBJ2-1; TRBD2 agrees at 7 bases. The CDR3 coding sequence is TGTGCCAGCAGTAACGGACTAGTGGGTAGGCGGCATGAGCAGTTCTTC. It codes for CASSNGLVGRRHEQFF.